This T cell receptor beta chain was found in a study of T cells in Graves' hyperthyroidism and ophthalmopathy. These patients, aged 18 to 65, had recently diagnosed hyperthyroidism lasting under 2 months. Fresh peripheral blood, roughly 10 ml of it, supplied the PBMCs. This clonotype was counted a few times. Its antigen is unidentified. Amplification of TCR beta CDR3 regions used RNA as the template. HTBI primers were used for first-round RT-PCR of the TCR CDR3. From the multiplex PCR reads, TCRdb called clonotypes with MiXCR, one entry per CDR3 protein. Of 650,000 to 700,000 distinct CDR3 sequences listed, roughly 17% were seen once; the top ten hold around 16%. The CDR3 extends over 13 amino acids. Germline values: CDR1 LNHDA, CDR2 SQIVND (reference sequence). The V and J ends lost 0 bases and 7 bases respectively, with 6 bases between them. Whole-study findings and limits: With a median lead of 6.5 months before onset, the model predicted ophthalmopathy. Blood also showed most of the thyroid clonotypes that were expanded above 0.001.

The sequencing sample was made of blood. The clonotype comes from a man between 45 and 60 years old with Graves' hyperthyroidism. The chain recombines TRBV19 with TRBJ1-4; D call uncertain. CDR3 sequence (DNA): TGTGCCAGTAGTATAGAAGGAATTGAAAAACTGTTTTTT. This translates into CASSIEGIEKLFF. Together with reference TRBV19 and TRBJ1-4, the CDR3 gives the full variable domain: DGGITQSPKYLFRKEGQNVTLSCEQNLNHDAMYWYRQDPGQGLRLIYYSQIVNDFQKGDIAEGYSVSREKKESFPLTVTSAQKNPTAFYLCASSIEGIEKLFFGSGTQLSVL.